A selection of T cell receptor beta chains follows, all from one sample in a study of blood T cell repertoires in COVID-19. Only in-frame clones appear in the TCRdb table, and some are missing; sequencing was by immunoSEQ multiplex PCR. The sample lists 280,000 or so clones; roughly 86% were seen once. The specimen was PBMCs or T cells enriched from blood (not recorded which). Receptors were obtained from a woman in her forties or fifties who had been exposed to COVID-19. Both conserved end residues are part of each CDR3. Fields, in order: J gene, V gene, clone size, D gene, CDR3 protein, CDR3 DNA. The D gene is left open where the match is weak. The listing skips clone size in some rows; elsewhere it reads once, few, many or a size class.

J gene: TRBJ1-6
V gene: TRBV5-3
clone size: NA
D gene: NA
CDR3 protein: CARSSGRRDLEAPLHF
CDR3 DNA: TGTGCCAGAAGCTCGGGACGGCGGGATTTGGAGGCACCCCTCCACTTT

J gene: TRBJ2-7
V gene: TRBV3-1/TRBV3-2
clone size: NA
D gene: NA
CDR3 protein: CASSQDPGSWGSF
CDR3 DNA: TGTGCCAGCAGCCAAGATCCCGGGTCATGGGGCTCCTTC

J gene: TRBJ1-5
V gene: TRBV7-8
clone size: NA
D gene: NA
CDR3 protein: CASSPELNQPQHF
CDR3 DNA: TGTGCCAGCAGCCCCGAACTCAATCAGCCCCAGCATTTT

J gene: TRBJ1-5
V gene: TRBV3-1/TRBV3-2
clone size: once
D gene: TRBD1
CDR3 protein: CASSLTGGNQPQHF
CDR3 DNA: TGTGCCAGCAGCCTGACAGGGGGGAATCAGCCCCAGCATTTT

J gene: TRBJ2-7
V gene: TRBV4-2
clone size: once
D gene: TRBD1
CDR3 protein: CASSQDLAPGGASYEQYF
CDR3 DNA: TGTGCCAGCAGCCAAGATTTGGCCCCAGGGGGCGCATCCTACGAGCAGTACTTC

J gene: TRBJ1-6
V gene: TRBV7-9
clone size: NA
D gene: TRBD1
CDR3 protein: CASSPRGTGNSPLHF
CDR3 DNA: TGTGCCAGCAGCCCCCGGGGGACAGGGAATTCACCCCTCCACTTT

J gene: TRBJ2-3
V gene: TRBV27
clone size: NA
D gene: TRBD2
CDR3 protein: CASSPTGLAGGVRTQYF
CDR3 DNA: TGTGCCAGCAGTCCCACGGGACTAGCGGGGGGGGTCCGTACGCAGTATTTT

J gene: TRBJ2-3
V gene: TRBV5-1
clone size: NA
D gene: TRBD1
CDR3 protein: CASSLGTGLLDTQYF
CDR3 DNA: TGCGCCAGCAGCCTCGGGACAGGTCTCTTGGATACGCAGTATTTT

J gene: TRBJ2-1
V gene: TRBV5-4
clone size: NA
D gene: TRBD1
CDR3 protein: CASSHGGQGAYNEQFF
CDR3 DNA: TGTGCCAGCAGCCATGGGGGACAGGGGGCCTACAATGAGCAGTTCTTC

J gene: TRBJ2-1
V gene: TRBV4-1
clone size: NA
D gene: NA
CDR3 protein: CASSQERDNYNEQFF
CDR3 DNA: TGCGCCAGCAGCCAAGAACGGGACAACTACAATGAGCAGTTCTTC

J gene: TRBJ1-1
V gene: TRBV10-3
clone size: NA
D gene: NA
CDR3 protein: CAIRELFGDTEAFF
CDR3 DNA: TGTGCCATCAGGGAGTTATTCGGGGACACTGAAGCTTTCTTT

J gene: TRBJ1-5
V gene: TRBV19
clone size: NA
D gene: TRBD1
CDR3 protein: CASSNQFRGDNQPQHF
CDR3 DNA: TGTGCCAGTAGTAACCAGTTCAGGGGGGACAATCAGCCCCAGCATTTT

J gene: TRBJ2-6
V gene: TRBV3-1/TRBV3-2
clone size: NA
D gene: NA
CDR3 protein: CASSQDIGGANVLTF
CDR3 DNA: TGTGCCAGCAGCCAAGATATCGGTGGGGCCAACGTCCTGACTTTC

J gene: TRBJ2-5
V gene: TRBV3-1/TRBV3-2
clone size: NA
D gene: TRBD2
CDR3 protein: CASSQGTGLAYETQYF
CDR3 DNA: TGTGCCAGCAGCCAAGGAACGGGACTAGCTTACGAGACCCAGTACTTC

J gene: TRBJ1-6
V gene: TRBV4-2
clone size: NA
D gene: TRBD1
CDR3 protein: CASSRDSRNSPLHF
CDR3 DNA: TGTGCCAGCAGTCGGGACAGCCGAAATTCACCCCTCCACTTT

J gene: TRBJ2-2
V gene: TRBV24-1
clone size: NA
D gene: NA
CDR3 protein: CATSKISGELFF
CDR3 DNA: TGTGCCACCAGTAAAATCTCCGGGGAGCTGTTTTTT

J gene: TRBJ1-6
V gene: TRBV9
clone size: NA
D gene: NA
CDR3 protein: CASSVGRSYNSPLHF
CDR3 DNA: TGTGCCAGCAGCGTGGGCCGCTCCTATAATTCACCCCTCCACTTT

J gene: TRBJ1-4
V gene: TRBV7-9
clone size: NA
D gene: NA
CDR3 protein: CASSPSKGNEKLFF
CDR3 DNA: TGTGCCAGCAGCCCCTCTAAGGGGAATGAAAAACTGTTTTTT

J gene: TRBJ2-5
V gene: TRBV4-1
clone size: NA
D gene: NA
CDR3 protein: CASSQVYLAKETQYF
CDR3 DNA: TGCGCCAGCAGCCAAGTTTACCTAGCGAAGGAGACCCAGTACTTC

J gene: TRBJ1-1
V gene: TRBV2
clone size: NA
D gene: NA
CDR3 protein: CASFREMNTEAFF
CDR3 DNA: TGTGCCAGTTTCCGGGAAATGAACACTGAAGCTTTCTTT

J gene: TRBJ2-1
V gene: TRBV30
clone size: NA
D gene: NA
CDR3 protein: CAWSGGGFSYNEQFF
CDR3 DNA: TGTGCCTGGAGTGGCGGGGGCTTCTCTTACAATGAGCAGTTCTTC

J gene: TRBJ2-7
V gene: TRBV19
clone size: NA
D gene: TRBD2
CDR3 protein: CASSLLGQRGTYEQYF
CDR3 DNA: TGTGCCAGTAGCCTCCTCGGACAGCGGGGGACTTACGAGCAGTACTTC

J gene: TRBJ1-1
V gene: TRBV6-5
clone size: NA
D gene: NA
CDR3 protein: CASSYSEYRQNTEAFF
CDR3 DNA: TGTGCCAGCAGTTACTCGGAATATCGACAGAACACTGAAGCTTTCTTT